This T cell receptor beta chain is drawn from a study of blood T cells in healthy people across ages. Total RNA amounts of at least 5 micrograms were extracted per sample. J gave up 5 bases and V 0 bases, and 4 bases lay outside the gene matches. CDR3 size: 15 residues. Per the germline V gene, CDR1 is MGHRA and CDR2 is YSYEKL. Study conclusions and caveats: Estimated diversity that came from one million T cells was considered an underestimate. Compared with aged donors, long-lived donors showed fewer expanded clones, suggesting selection.

Primed by a sample-barcoded 5' primer and a J-beta primer mix, a second PCR proceeded for about 6 to 11 cycles. Each cDNA molecule was tagged by a template-switch adaptor with 12 random nucleotides. Using its own MiXCR run on the 5' RACE reads, TCRdb lists one record per CDR3 protein. The sample includes about 1.4 million distinct CDR3 sequences, around 59% seen only once; the top ten take 6.7%. Concerning this clonotype itself: Its antigen is not identified.

The TCR originated in a man between 18 and 29 years old in good health. The chain recombines TRBV4-1 with TRBJ1-1, with 9 bases matching TRBD1. Sequenced: blood. CDR3 loop: CASSQDRTGVTEAFF. The CDR3 DNA follows: TGCGCCAGCAGCCAAGATCGGACAGGGGTTACTGAAGCTTTCTTT.